This T cell receptor beta chain derives from a study of blood T cells in healthy people across ages. Broader study findings: The recorded TCR beta diversity per million T cells decreased in a roughly linear manner with age.

It was with a sample-barcoded 5' primer and a J-beta primer mix that a second PCR of about 7 to 12 cycles was run. TCRdb reprocessed the 5' RACE reads with MiXCR, giving one entry per CDR3 protein. The sample has under 800,000 distinct CDR3 sequences, about 40% seen once. Caucasian, healthy and from Russia, the donors were aged between 6 and 90. Each sample provided at least 5 micrograms of extracted total RNA. This CDR3 spans 15 amino acids. Germline values: CDR1 LGHNA, CDR2 YNFKEQ. Concerning this clonotype itself: Its antigen is not identified. One end of the junction varies from germline; a read error may be responsible.

The specimen was blood. The V call is TRBV4-2, the J call TRBJ2-4; 9 positions match TRBD1. The end of the DNA is better explained by TRBJ2-5, so the J call may be wrong. This TCR was recovered from a woman aged 55-69 years in good health. The CDR3 here is CACSQAGTGSETQYF. In DNA, the CDR3 is TGTGCCTGCAGCCAAGCCGGGACAGGGAGTGAGACCCAGTACTTC.